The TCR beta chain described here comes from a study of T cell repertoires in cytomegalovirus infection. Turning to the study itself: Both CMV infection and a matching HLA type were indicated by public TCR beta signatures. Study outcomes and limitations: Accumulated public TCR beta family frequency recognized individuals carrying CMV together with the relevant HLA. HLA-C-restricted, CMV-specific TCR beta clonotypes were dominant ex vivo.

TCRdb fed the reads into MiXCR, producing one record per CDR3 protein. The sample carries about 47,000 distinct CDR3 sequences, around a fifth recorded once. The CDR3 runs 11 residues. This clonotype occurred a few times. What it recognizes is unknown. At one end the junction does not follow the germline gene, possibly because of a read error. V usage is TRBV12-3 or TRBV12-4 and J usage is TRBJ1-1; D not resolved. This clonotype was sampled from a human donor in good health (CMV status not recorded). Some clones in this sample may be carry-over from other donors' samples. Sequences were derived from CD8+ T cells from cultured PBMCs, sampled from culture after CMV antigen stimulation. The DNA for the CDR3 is TGTGCCAGCAGCTCGAACCCTGAAGCTTTCTTT. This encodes CASSSNPEAFF.